This T cell receptor beta chain was obtained from a study of blood T cells in healthy people across ages. General study points: Expanded clonotype changes were possibly confounded by unknown donor CMV status. Naive T cell percentage and TCR beta diversity correlated strongly.

Germline V CDR1 and CDR2: SGHRS, YFSETQ. The CDR3 is 15 residues long. Concerning this clonotype: Its antigen remains unknown. A read error may explain this, as a much larger clone is one base away.

Primed by a sample-barcoded 5' primer and a J-beta primer mix, a second PCR proceeded for 7 to 11 cycles. Via MiXCR, TCRdb re-called the 5' RACE reads, giving one row per CDR3 protein. The sample carries approximately 1,100,000 distinct CDR3 sequences, 40% to 50% recorded once. The receptor's source is a woman aged 60-70 years in good health. The sequenced material came from blood. The chain combines TRBV5-1 with TRBJ2-1, with D maybe TRBD2 (5 bases). In nucleotides, the CDR3 is TGCACCAGCAGCTTGGTTGGTAGCGAGTTCAATGAGCAGTTCTTC. Its protein product is CTSSLVGSEFNEQFF.